These 13 T cell receptor beta chains originate from one sample sequenced in a study of OX40 agonist ivuxolimab in advanced cancers. Sequenced by immunoSEQ multiplex PCR; TCRdb stores in-frame clones only, minus some. The top ten clones hold 10% to 12% of a sample with about 50,000 clones, 70% to 90% of them seen once. The material was CD4+ or CD8+ T cells sorted from blood, obtained in a trial of the OX40 agonist ivuxolimab. The receptors originated from an adult with an advanced solid tumor such as melanoma, head and neck, liver or kidney cancer.

V gene TRBV6-5 combines with J gene TRBJ1-2; D is ambiguous. V was clipped by 2 bases and J by 6 bases, with 10 bases between them. This CDR3 has 13 residues. Germline assignment: CDR1 MNHEY and CDR2 SVGAGI. CDR3 loop: CASSYGGSNGYTF. In DNA, the CDR3 is TGTGCCAGCAGTTACGGTGGGAGTAATGGCTACACCTTC.

This chain uses TRBV5-3 with TRBJ2-7; D unresolved. TRBV5-3 is an ORF; its function is uncertain. The V gene lost 0 bases and the J gene lost 4 bases, with 11 bases spanning the gap. The CDR3 contains 14 residues. This CDR3 reads CARSLGPPFYEQYF. In DNA form, the CDR3 reads TGTGCCAGAAGCTTGGGACCGCCTTTTTACGAGCAGTACTTC.

The chain employs TRBV27 and TRBJ2-7, with 7 bases aligning to TRBD2. From germline, CDR1 is MNHEY and CDR2 SMNVEV (reference sequence). CDR3 length equals 13 residues. J lost 5 bases, V lost 4 bases, and 5 bases had no gene match. CDR3 in amino acids: CASSSGTIHEQYF. The CDR3 nucleotides are TGTGCCAGCAGTTCGGGGACTATCCACGAGCAGTACTTC.

The V gene is TRBV27, the J gene TRBJ2-7; TRBD2 might be the D (6 bases). CDR1 and CDR2 from the germline V gene are MNHEY and SMNVEV (reference sequence). The CDR3 runs to 14 residues. V was pared by 4 bases and J by 3 bases, with 13 bases between. CDR3 amino acids: CASSSTGTYYEQYF. The CDR3 DNA reads as TGTGCCAGCAGTTCAACCGGGACTTACTACGAGCAGTACTTC.

The chain combines TRBV11-2 with TRBJ2-7; 7 positions match TRBD2. The junction had 7 bases not matched to a gene; V was cut back by 2 bases and J by 3 bases. This CDR3 contains 15 residues. Germline CDR1 SGHAT, CDR2 FQNNGV. The CDR3 DNA reads as TGTGCCAGCAGCTTACCTAGCGGATACGACTACGAGCAGTACTTC. The encoded protein is CASSLPSGYDYEQYF.

This clone was observed a few times. In nucleotides, the CDR3 is TGTGCCAGCAGTGAAGAATCTGTCAGATCGTATGGAAACACCATATATTTT. It is translated as CASSEESVRSYGNTIYF. This chain joins TRBV6-1 and TRBJ1-3, with unresolved D. Germline lookup yields CDR1 MNHNS and CDR2 SASEGT. Trimming shortened V by 1 base and J by 3 bases, and 16 bases separated the two germline ends. This CDR3 is 17 amino acids long.

The V and J genes are TRBV27 and TRBJ2-2; D possibly corresponds to TRBD1 (6 bases). Germline V gene lookup returns CDR1 MNHEY and CDR2 SMNVEV (reference sequence). V shed 4 bases and J shed 3 bases, with 12 bases lying between them. This CDR3 contains 15 residues. The CDR3 DNA follows: TGTGCCAGCAGTTCTGGGACAACTTACACCGGGGAGCTGTTTTTT. This gives the protein CASSSGTTYTGELFF.

This chain links TRBV11-2 with TRBJ2-1; 15 bases match TRBD2. The CDR3 extends over 16 amino acids. V trimming: 5 bases; J trimming: 4 bases; junction bases outside the gene matches: 3. CDR1 is SGHAT, CDR2 FQNNGV, per germline. As DNA, the CDR3 is TGTGCCAGCAGCCCAGGGACTAGCGGGAGGTACAATGAGCAGTTCTTC. It translates to CASSPGTSGRYNEQFF.

The CDR3 region is CASSPGGSANEQFF. In DNA form, the CDR3 reads TGTGCCAGCAGCCCAGGGGGTTCGGCGAATGAGCAGTTCTTC. This chain joins TRBV9 and TRBJ2-1; 7 positions agree with TRBD1. J was trimmed by 7 bases and V by 4 bases; bases with no gene match: 8. The germline V gene has CDR1 SGDLS and CDR2 YYNGEE. The CDR3 covers 14 residues.

The rearrangement uses TRBV6-6 and TRBJ1-5, with 8 bases fitting TRBD1. The CDR3 has 16 amino acids. From germline, CDR1 is MNHNY and CDR2 SVGAGI (reference sequence). Germline trimming cut 6 bases from V and 1 base from J; bases unmatched to any gene: 8. The CDR3 protein is CASSRQGLRSNQPQHF. The CDR3 DNA is TGTGCCAGCAGCAGACAGGGGCTTAGGAGCAATCAGCCCCAGCATTTT.

V and J are TRBV27 and TRBJ2-1; D perhaps matches TRBD2 (6 bases). This CDR3 is built from 16 residues. Germline-derived CDR1 and CDR2 are MNHEY and SMNVEV (reference sequence). V dropped 0 bases and J dropped 3 bases, with 12 bases sitting between them. CDR3 nucleotides: TGTGCCAGCAGTTTATCGGCGGGGCCATACTACAATGAGCAGTTCTTC. It specifies CASSLSAGPYYNEQFF.

The chain combines TRBV11-3 with TRBJ2-7; D is undetermined. Germline values: CDR1 SGHNT, CDR2 YENEEA. CDR3 length: 13 residues. Trimming left V 0 bases short and J 0 bases short, with 3 bases between. The CDR3 nucleotides read TGTGCCAGCAGCTTAGATCTCTCCTACGAGCAGTACTTC. The encoded protein is CASSLDLSYEQYF.

Here the CDR3 reads CASSAGTSGVYEQFF. The CDR3, as DNA: TGTGCCAGCAGCGCCGGGACTAGCGGGGTCTATGAGCAGTTCTTC. The chain combines TRBV9 with TRBJ2-1, with 13 bases that match TRBD2. This CDR3 comprises 15 residues. Germline V gene lookup returns CDR1 SGDLS and CDR2 YYNGEE. The V segment lost 3 bases and the J segment 8 bases; nucleotides outside the gene matches: 5.